Sequencing of this T cell receptor (beta chain) was carried out in a study of T cell responses to AZD1222 COVID-19 vaccine. As for this clone: The antigen is unknown.

Overall study results and limits: Seropositive status at baseline applied to only a handful of AZD1222 recipients. Clonal diversity may have been underestimated in mostly white British donors.

Generated by immunoSEQ multiplex PCR, the TCRdb table keeps only in-frame clones and is missing some. The data contain 130,000 or so clones, over 85% of them singletons. Material: peripheral blood, obtained on day 0 of MenACWY control vaccination. This TCR was sampled from an adult in good health.

The CDR3 is CASTKEGQETQYF. The CDR3 region has the DNA TGTGCCAGCACTAAGGAGGGCCAAGAGACCCAGTACTTC. The chain links TRBV2 to TRBJ2-5, with a possible D match to TRBD2 (6 bases). This CDR3 comprises 13 residues. Per germline, CDR1 SNHLY and CDR2 FYNNEI. The V end was cut by 7 bases, the J end by 1 base, with 10 bases between.